These T cell receptor beta chains were read from a single sample in a study of identical twins. TCRdb re-analysed the 5' RACE reads in MiXCR, keeping a single row per CDR3 protein. The repertoire holds a few hundred thousand distinct CDR3 sequences, roughly 9% seen once, with over 7% in the top ten. The sequencing sample was made of naive T cells sorted from blood. These receptors came from a woman between 50 and 59 years old in good health. Each CDR3 is given with its conserved first and last residue. D genes are given only for firm matches. Clone size is shown for a subset of rows, as once, few, many or a class of expanded clone.

cdr3_nt: TGTGCCACTGAACCGGGACAGACTACCAGCACAGATACGCAGTATTTT
cdr3_aa: CATEPGQTTSTDTQYF
j_call: TRBJ2-3
clone_size: NA
v_call: TRBV24-1
d_call: TRBD1

cdr3_nt: TGCGCCAGCAGCTCCTACTCCGGGACAGCCAGGTACTTC
cdr3_aa: CASSSYSGTARYF
j_call: TRBJ2-7
clone_size: few
v_call: TRBV5-1
d_call: TRBD1

cdr3_nt: TGTGCCAGCAGCCTACCGACAGGAGAAGGGGATGAGCAGTTCTTC
cdr3_aa: CASSLPTGEGDEQFF
j_call: TRBJ2-1
clone_size: NA
v_call: TRBV5-6
d_call: NA

cdr3_nt: TGTGCCACCAGTGATTCTGACGCTGAAGCTTTCTTT
cdr3_aa: CATSDSDAEAFF
j_call: TRBJ1-1
clone_size: many
v_call: TRBV24-1
d_call: NA

cdr3_nt: TGTGCCAGCAGGGCGACAGTCTCCTATGGCTACACCTTC
cdr3_aa: CASRATVSYGYTF
j_call: TRBJ1-2
clone_size: NA
v_call: TRBV2
d_call: NA

cdr3_nt: TGTGCCAGCAGCCGCAAATATGACAGAAGCAATCAGCCCCAGCATTTT
cdr3_aa: CASSRKYDRSNQPQHF
j_call: TRBJ1-5
clone_size: few
v_call: TRBV27
d_call: NA

cdr3_nt: TGCGCCAGCAGCCAAGTATTACCCAGGGCGCTAAATCAGCCCCAGCATTTT
cdr3_aa: CASSQVLPRALNQPQHF
j_call: TRBJ1-5
clone_size: few
v_call: TRBV4-1
d_call: NA

cdr3_nt: TGCGCCAGCAGCTTGTTCCAGGGGGCAAATGAGCAGTTCTTC
cdr3_aa: CASSLFQGANEQFF
j_call: TRBJ2-1
clone_size: many
v_call: TRBV5-1
d_call: TRBD1

cdr3_nt: TGTGCCAGCAGCGCCCGACTAGGGAGCTCCTACGAGCAGTACTTC
cdr3_aa: CASSARLGSSYEQYF
j_call: TRBJ2-7
clone_size: few
v_call: TRBV4-2
d_call: NA

cdr3_nt: TGTGCCAGCAGGAAACGGGGGAGCCAAGAGACCCAGTACTTC
cdr3_aa: CASRKRGSQETQYF
j_call: TRBJ2-5
clone_size: few
v_call: TRBV7-8
d_call: NA

cdr3_nt: TGTGCCAGCAGCTTAGCGGGCGTGAAGGGACCAACCTACGAGCAGTACTTC
cdr3_aa: CASSLAGVKGPTYEQYF
j_call: TRBJ2-7
clone_size: NA
v_call: TRBV7-6
d_call: NA

cdr3_nt: TGTGCCAGCAGCACAGGACTGGATTACAATGAGCAGTTCTTC
cdr3_aa: CASSTGLDYNEQFF
j_call: TRBJ2-1
clone_size: few
v_call: TRBV4-2
d_call: NA

cdr3_nt: TGTGCCAGCTGGACTAGCGGGGGCTCGGATACGCAGTATTTT
cdr3_aa: CASWTSGGSDTQYF
j_call: TRBJ2-3
clone_size: NA
v_call: TRBV2
d_call: TRBD2

cdr3_nt: TGCGCCAGCAGCTTGGTGTTCCAAGAGACCCAGTACTTC
cdr3_aa: CASSLVFQETQYF
j_call: TRBJ2-5
clone_size: many
v_call: TRBV5-1
d_call: NA

cdr3_nt: TGCAGTGGGTTCTCCGCTAGCGGGAGCTCAAAGAGAACCCAGTACTTC
cdr3_aa: CSGFSASGSSKRTQYF
j_call: TRBJ2-5
clone_size: many
v_call: TRBV20-1
d_call: TRBD2

cdr3_nt: TGTGCCAGCAGCTTATCGGATACGCAGTATTTT
cdr3_aa: CASSLSDTQYF
j_call: TRBJ2-3
clone_size: many
v_call: TRBV12-3/TRBV12-4
d_call: NA

cdr3_nt: TGCGCCAGCAGCACGGGGACAGGGAGTTACGAGCAGTACTTC
cdr3_aa: CASSTGTGSYEQYF
j_call: TRBJ2-7
clone_size: few
v_call: TRBV5-1
d_call: TRBD1

cdr3_nt: TGTGCCAGTAGTATGGGACTAGCGGGAGGTGGGGGGTATGAGCAGTTCTTC
cdr3_aa: CASSMGLAGGGGYEQFF
j_call: TRBJ2-1
clone_size: few
v_call: TRBV19
d_call: TRBD2

cdr3_nt: TGTGCCAGCAGTTTAGGGGCCCCCTACAATGAGCAGTTCTTC
cdr3_aa: CASSLGAPYNEQFF
j_call: TRBJ2-1
clone_size: few
v_call: TRBV12-3/TRBV12-4
d_call: NA

cdr3_nt: TGTGCCAGCATGAGGACAGTTAATGAAAAACTGTTTTTT
cdr3_aa: CASMRTVNEKLFF
j_call: TRBJ1-4
clone_size: few
v_call: TRBV6-5
d_call: NA

cdr3_nt: TGTGCCAGCAGTTATACCGGGGGGCACGGCTACACCTTC
cdr3_aa: CASSYTGGHGYTF
j_call: TRBJ1-2
clone_size: NA
v_call: TRBV6-5
d_call: NA

cdr3_nt: TGCGCCAGCAGCAAGCTCGACGGCACAGATACGCAGTATTTT
cdr3_aa: CASSKLDGTDTQYF
j_call: TRBJ2-3
clone_size: few
v_call: TRBV5-1
d_call: NA

cdr3_nt: TGCGCCAGCAGCCCCGGGGATGGCAATCAGCCCCAGCATTTT
cdr3_aa: CASSPGDGNQPQHF
j_call: TRBJ1-5
clone_size: few
v_call: TRBV5-1
d_call: NA

cdr3_nt: TGTGCCAGCAGGGGGGCCCCTCAGGGGGAGCTGTTTTTT
cdr3_aa: CASRGAPQGELFF
j_call: TRBJ2-2
clone_size: NA
v_call: TRBV28
d_call: NA

cdr3_nt: TGTGCCAGCAGTGAAGGGTGGGGGCTGAACACTGAAGCTTTCTTT
cdr3_aa: CASSEGWGLNTEAFF
j_call: TRBJ1-1
clone_size: many
v_call: TRBV25-1
d_call: NA

cdr3_nt: TGTGCCAGCAGTTCCCGGACCAATACGCAGTATTTT
cdr3_aa: CASSSRTNTQYF
j_call: TRBJ2-3
clone_size: many
v_call: TRBV12-3/TRBV12-4
d_call: NA

cdr3_nt: TGTGCCAGCAGTCTACGACAGACATCCATGAACACTGAAGCTTTCTTT
cdr3_aa: CASSLRQTSMNTEAFF
j_call: TRBJ1-1
clone_size: NA
v_call: TRBV27
d_call: NA

cdr3_nt: TGTGCCAGCAGTTACCCGGGACAGGTGGAGCAGTTCTTC
cdr3_aa: CASSYPGQVEQFF
j_call: TRBJ2-1
clone_size: many
v_call: TRBV6-2/TRBV6-3
d_call: TRBD1

cdr3_nt: TGTGCCAGCACGTCAAGCTCCTACAATGAGCAGTTCTTC
cdr3_aa: CASTSSSYNEQFF
j_call: TRBJ2-1
clone_size: few
v_call: TRBV6-2/TRBV6-3
d_call: NA

cdr3_nt: TGTGCCAGCAGCTCCCAACCACAGGGGGCTACGATCACCGAGCAGTACTTC
cdr3_aa: CASSSQPQGATITEQYF
j_call: TRBJ2-7
clone_size: few
v_call: TRBV7-6
d_call: TRBD1

cdr3_nt: TGTGCCACCAGCAGAGATCCGGGGGCGCGTGAGACCCAGTACTTC
cdr3_aa: CATSRDPGARETQYF
j_call: TRBJ2-5
clone_size: NA
v_call: TRBV15
d_call: NA

cdr3_nt: TGCGCCAGCAGCCCGGAAGGTAGGGGGAACACTGAAGCTTTCTTT
cdr3_aa: CASSPEGRGNTEAFF
j_call: TRBJ1-1
clone_size: few
v_call: TRBV5-1
d_call: NA

cdr3_nt: TGCAGTGCTAGCGTCCCATATGGGTCATATGAAAAACTGTTTTTT
cdr3_aa: CSASVPYGSYEKLFF
j_call: TRBJ1-4
clone_size: many
v_call: TRBV20-1
d_call: NA

cdr3_nt: TGTGCCAGCAGCCCCGGGGGTTTCAGAACTAATGAAAAACTGTTTTTT
cdr3_aa: CASSPGGFRTNEKLFF
j_call: TRBJ1-4
clone_size: few
v_call: TRBV28
d_call: NA

cdr3_nt: TGTGCCAGCACCCGGGCTCGGACTAGCGGGCGAAGCTCCTACAATGAGCAGTTCTTC
cdr3_aa: CASTRARTSGRSSYNEQFF
j_call: TRBJ2-1
clone_size: NA
v_call: TRBV12-3/TRBV12-4
d_call: TRBD2

cdr3_nt: TGTGCCAGCAGGGAACTAGCGGGAGGCAACAATGAGCAGTTCTTC
cdr3_aa: CASRELAGGNNEQFF
j_call: TRBJ2-1
clone_size: few
v_call: TRBV6-1
d_call: TRBD2

cdr3_nt: TGCAGTGCCCGACTAGGTGAGGCCATCGAGCAGTACTTC
cdr3_aa: CSARLGEAIEQYF
j_call: TRBJ2-7
clone_size: few
v_call: TRBV20-1
d_call: NA

cdr3_nt: TGTGCCATCAGTTCTTCGAATGAGCAGTTCTTC
cdr3_aa: CAISSSNEQFF
j_call: TRBJ2-1
clone_size: many
v_call: TRBV10-3
d_call: NA

cdr3_nt: TGTGCCAGCAGGGCAGCAGATACGCAGTATTTT
cdr3_aa: CASRAADTQYF
j_call: TRBJ2-3
clone_size: many
v_call: TRBV6-6
d_call: NA

cdr3_nt: TGTGCCAGCAACCTGAGCGGGAGGGAAAATGAGCAGTTCTTC
cdr3_aa: CASNLSGRENEQFF
j_call: TRBJ2-1
clone_size: NA
v_call: TRBV12-3/TRBV12-4
d_call: TRBD2

cdr3_nt: TGTGCCAGCAGCCAAGAGAAGGGACAGGGTGTAGACATTCAGTACTTC
cdr3_aa: CASSQEKGQGVDIQYF
j_call: TRBJ2-4
clone_size: many
v_call: TRBV6-7
d_call: TRBD1

cdr3_nt: TGTGCCAGCAGTCCATACAGGGCCTATGAGCAGTTCTTC
cdr3_aa: CASSPYRAYEQFF
j_call: TRBJ2-1
clone_size: NA
v_call: TRBV27
d_call: NA

cdr3_nt: TGTGCCACCAGTGATTTGCCTTACCCTAGCGACGGGGCGACTGAGCAGTTCTTC
cdr3_aa: CATSDLPYPSDGATEQFF
j_call: TRBJ2-1
clone_size: many
v_call: TRBV24-1
d_call: NA

cdr3_nt: TGTGCCAGCAGCCCTCTCGACGGATACACTGAAGCTTTCTTT
cdr3_aa: CASSPLDGYTEAFF
j_call: TRBJ1-1
clone_size: many
v_call: TRBV9
d_call: NA

cdr3_nt: TGTGCCTGGAACCGGGACACCCCCTACGAGCAGTACTTC
cdr3_aa: CAWNRDTPYEQYF
j_call: TRBJ2-7
clone_size: few
v_call: TRBV30
d_call: NA

cdr3_nt: TGTGCCAGCAGCTTGGGGACAGGGAACAATGAGCAGTTCTTC
cdr3_aa: CASSLGTGNNEQFF
j_call: TRBJ2-1
clone_size: few
v_call: TRBV5-4
d_call: TRBD1

cdr3_nt: TGCAGTGCTAGTCGAGGCGCGGGGGCCAACGTCCTGACTTTC
cdr3_aa: CSASRGAGANVLTF
j_call: TRBJ2-6
clone_size: NA
v_call: TRBV20-1
d_call: NA